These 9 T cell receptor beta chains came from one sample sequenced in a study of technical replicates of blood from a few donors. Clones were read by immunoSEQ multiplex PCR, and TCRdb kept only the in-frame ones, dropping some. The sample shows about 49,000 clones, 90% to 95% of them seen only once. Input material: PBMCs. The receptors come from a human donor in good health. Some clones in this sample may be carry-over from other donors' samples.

This CDR3 reads CASSHADRDHYGYTF. The DNA for the CDR3 is TGCGCCAGCAGCCATGCCGACAGGGACCACTATGGCTACACCTTC. This chain connects TRBV4-3 to TRBJ1-2; 7 nucleotides match TRBD1. V shed 3 bases and J 3 bases; nucleotides not matched to a gene: 7. The CDR3 length is 15 residues. Germline lookup yields CDR1 LGHNA and CDR2 YSLEER.

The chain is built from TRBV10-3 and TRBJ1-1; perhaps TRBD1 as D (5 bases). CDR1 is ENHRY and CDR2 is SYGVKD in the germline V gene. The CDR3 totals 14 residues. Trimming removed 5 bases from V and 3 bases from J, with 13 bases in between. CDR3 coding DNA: TGTGCCATCAGTACCCAGGGTGGTGACACTGAAGCTTTCTTT. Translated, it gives CAISTQGGDTEAFF.

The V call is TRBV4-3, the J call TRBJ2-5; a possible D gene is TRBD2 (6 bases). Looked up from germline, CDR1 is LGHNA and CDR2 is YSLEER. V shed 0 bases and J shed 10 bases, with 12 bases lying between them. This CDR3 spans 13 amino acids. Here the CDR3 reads CASSQDRGVIQYF. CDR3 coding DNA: TGCGCCAGCAGCCAAGATCGCGGGGTGATCCAGTACTTC.

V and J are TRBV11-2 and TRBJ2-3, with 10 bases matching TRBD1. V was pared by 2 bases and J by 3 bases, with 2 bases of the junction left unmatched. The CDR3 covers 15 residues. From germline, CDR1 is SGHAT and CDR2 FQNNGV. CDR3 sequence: CASSLRTGGTDTQYF. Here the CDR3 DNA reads TGTGCCAGCAGCTTAAGGACAGGGGGGACAGATACGCAGTATTTT.

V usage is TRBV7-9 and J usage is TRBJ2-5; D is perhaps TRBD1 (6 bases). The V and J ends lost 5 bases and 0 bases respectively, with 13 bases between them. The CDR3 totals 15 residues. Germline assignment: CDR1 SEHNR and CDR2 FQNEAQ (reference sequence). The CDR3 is CASSRGNRDQETQYF. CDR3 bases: TGTGCCAGCAGCCGCGGAAACAGGGACCAAGAGACCCAGTACTTC.

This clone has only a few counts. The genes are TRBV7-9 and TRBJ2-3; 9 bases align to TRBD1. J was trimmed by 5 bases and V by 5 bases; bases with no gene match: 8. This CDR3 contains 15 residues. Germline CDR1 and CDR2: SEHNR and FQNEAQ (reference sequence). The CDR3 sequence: CASSGPGTGIDTQYF. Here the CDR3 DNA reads TGTGCCAGCAGCGGGCCCGGGACAGGGATAGATACGCAGTATTTT.

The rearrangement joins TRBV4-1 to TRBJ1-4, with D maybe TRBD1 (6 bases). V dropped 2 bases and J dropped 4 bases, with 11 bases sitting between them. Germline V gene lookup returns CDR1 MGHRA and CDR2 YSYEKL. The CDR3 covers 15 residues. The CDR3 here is CASSQRQVHNEKLFF. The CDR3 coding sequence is TGCGCCAGCAGCCAAAGACAGGTGCATAATGAAAAACTGTTTTTT.

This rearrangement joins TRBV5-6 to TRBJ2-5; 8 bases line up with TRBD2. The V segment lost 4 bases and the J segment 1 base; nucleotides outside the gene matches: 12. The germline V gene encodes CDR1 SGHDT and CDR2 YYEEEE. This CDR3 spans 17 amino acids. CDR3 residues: CASSQHSLAVIQETQYF. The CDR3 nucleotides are TGTGCCAGCAGCCAACATTCACTAGCGGTGATCCAAGAGACCCAGTACTTC.

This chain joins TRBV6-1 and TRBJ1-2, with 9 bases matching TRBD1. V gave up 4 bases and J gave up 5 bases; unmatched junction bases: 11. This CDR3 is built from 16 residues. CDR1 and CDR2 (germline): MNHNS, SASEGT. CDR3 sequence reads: CASSGRGQGSWYGYTF. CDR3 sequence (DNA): TGTGCCAGCAGTGGGCGGGGACAGGGAAGTTGGTATGGCTACACCTTC.